Shown below are 25 T cell receptor beta chains from a single sample sequenced in a study of blood T cells in healthy people across ages. For the second PCR, which ran for roughly 6 to 12 cycles, a sample-barcoded 5' primer and a J-beta primer mix were used. TCRdb independently ran MiXCR on the 5' RACE reads; one entry per CDR3 protein. The sample comprises approximately 670,000 distinct CDR3 sequences, roughly 43% of which are singletons, and 25% to 35% rests with the top ten. Specimen: blood. These receptors were taken from a man older than 75 in good health.

For this clonotype: A much bigger clone sits one base away, suggesting this may be a read error. The V call is TRBV20-1, the J call TRBJ2-5; D is undetermined. The germline V and J ends were trimmed by 2 bases and 11 bases, with 12 bases remaining between them. The CDR3 is made up of 11 amino acids. Germline V gives CDR1 DFQATT, CDR2 SNEGSKA (reference sequence). As DNA, the CDR3 is TGCAGTGCTAGACAGACCTCAGAGCAGTACTTC. It encodes CSARQTSEQYF.

The chain employs TRBV9 and TRBJ1-4; unclear D gene. Trimming left V 0 bases short and J 3 bases short, with 3 bases between. CDR1 and CDR2 (germline): SGDLS, YYNGEE. The CDR3 is made up of 13 amino acids. Written as DNA, the CDR3 is TGTGCCAGCAGCGTAGATCCTAATGAAAAACTGTTTTTT. It codes for CASSVDPNEKLFF. Full variable domain (rest looked up from reference TRBV9 and TRBJ1-4): DSGVTQTPKHLITATGQRVTLRCSPRSGDLSVYWYQQSLDQGLQFLIQYYNGEERAKGNILERFSAQQFPDLHSELNLSSLELGDSALYFCASSVDPNEKLFFGSGTQLSVL.

This clonotype has just a few counts. The V gene is TRBV20-1, the J gene TRBJ2-5, with TRBD2 matching 8 bases. The J segment lost 2 bases and the V segment lost 4 bases, leaving 9 bases of the junction unmatched. Germline CDR1 is DFQATT and CDR2 is SNEGSKA (reference sequence). The length of the CDR3 is 15 residues. CDR3 nucleotide sequence: TGCAGTGCTACGCCGGCGGGGGGCCTTCAAGAGACCCAGTACTTC. It specifies CSATPAGGLQETQYF.

This chain joins TRBV9 and TRBJ2-1; 10 bases line up with TRBD1. The CDR3 has 18 amino acids. J was trimmed by 6 bases and V by 1 base; bases with no gene match: 13. CDR1 and CDR2 (germline): SGDLS, YYNGEE. The CDR3 coding sequence is TGTGCCAGCAGCGTAAATAGTCGACAGGGGGCTTGGGGCAATGAGCAGTTCTTC. This sequence encodes CASSVNSRQGAWGNEQFF.

The chain has TRBV10-2 and TRBJ2-1, with 9 bases lining up with TRBD1. The CDR3 loop spans 17 amino acids. After removal of 3 bases from V and 2 bases from J, the junction contained 8 bases not matched to a gene. CDR1 and CDR2 (germline): WSHSY, SAAADI. The CDR3 reads CASSDSPTGGTYNEQFF. The CDR3 coding sequence is TGCGCCAGCAGTGATTCCCCGACAGGGGGTACCTACAATGAGCAGTTCTTC.

This clonotype was counted only a few times. The rearrangement uses TRBV28 and TRBJ2-1; D is uncertain. The CDR3 is made up of 11 amino acids. Germline CDR1 is MDHEN and CDR2 is SYDVKM. V lost 6 bases, J lost 5 bases, and 5 bases lay in between. The CDR3 region is CASSMNNEQFF. Written as DNA, the CDR3 is TGTGCCAGCAGCATGAACAATGAGCAGTTCTTC.

V and J are TRBV6-4 and TRBJ2-1; 8 bases are shared with TRBD2. Germline V gene data show CDR1 as MRHNA and CDR2 as SNTAGT. The V segment lost 6 bases and the J segment 5 bases; nucleotides outside the gene matches: 9. There are 15 residues in the CDR3. CDR3: CASSEEGLGNNEQFF. The CDR3 nucleotides read TGTGCCAGCAGCGAGGAGGGACTAGGGAACAATGAGCAGTTCTTC.

This clonotype was seen many times. The gene calls are TRBV20-1 and TRBJ2-3; TRBD2 aligns across 12 bases. Germline CDR1 and CDR2: DFQATT and SNEGSKA (reference sequence). The CDR3 loop spans 16 amino acids. The junction had 9 bases not matched to a gene; V was cut back by 6 bases and J by 2 bases. This chain's CDR3 is CSAAPGLAGSTDTQYF. CDR3 nucleotide sequence: TGCAGTGCGGCACCGGGACTAGCGGGCTCCACAGATACGCAGTATTTT.

The chain combines TRBV6-1 with TRBJ2-1, with D tentatively TRBD2 (6 bases). The assigned J gene may be wrong: the sequence end matches TRBJ2-7 better. CDR1 MNHNS and CDR2 SASEGT come from the germline V gene. The CDR3 has 16 residues. The CDR3 loop is CASSASGTPSYNEQYF. The CDR3, as DNA: TGTGCCAGCAGTGCCTCCGGGACTCCCTCCTACAATGAGCAGTACTTC.

This clonotype was found a few times. The chain couples TRBV5-5 to TRBJ2-1, with 9 bases matching TRBD1. This CDR3 contains 16 residues. Trimming took 0 bases from V and 4 from J; bases not matched to a gene: 5. CDR1 and CDR2 from the germline V gene are SGHKS and YYEKEE (reference sequence). Here the CDR3 reads CASSLGTGDQYNEQFF. CDR3 DNA sequence: TGTGCCAGCAGCTTGGGGACAGGGGACCAATACAATGAGCAGTTCTTC.

In regard to this clonotype: A much more abundant neighbour one base away suggests this may be a read error. The CDR3 coding sequence is TGTGCCAGCAGCCCGTTGGACAGAGGAGACGAGCAGTACTTC. Translated: CASSPLDRGDEQYF. The chain combines TRBV14 with TRBJ2-5; TRBD1 is a possible D gene (6 bases). The end of the DNA fits TRBJ2-7 better, so the J call may be wrong. Germline V gene data show CDR1 as SGHDN and CDR2 as FVKESK. The CDR3 is 14 amino acids.

The chain joins TRBV3-1 to TRBJ2-7; D not certain. The CDR3 is 12 residues long. Per the germline V gene, CDR1 is LGHDT and CDR2 is YNNKEL (reference sequence). V was pared by 1 base and J by 12 bases, with 13 bases between. Written as DNA, the CDR3 is TGTGCCAGCAGCCAAGTCAGACACCTCCCGTACTTC. This codes for CASSQVRHLPYF.

The chain couples TRBV10-3 to TRBJ2-4; 10 bases are a match to TRBD1. The J call may be wrong; the DNA end is better matched by TRBJ2-7. The length of the CDR3 is 14 residues. In germline, CDR1 is ENHRY, CDR2 SYGVKD. The chain's CDR3 is CAISEGTGVSEQYF. Written as DNA, the CDR3 is TGTGCCATCAGTGAAGGGACAGGGGTAAGCGAGCAGTACTTC.

For the CDR3, the DNA is TGTGCCATCAGTGCTGAGGGAACATCTAGCACAGATACGCAGTATTTT. This encodes CAISAEGTSSTDTQYF. The gene calls are TRBV10-3 and TRBJ2-3, with a weak D call TRBD2 (5 bases). Trimming took off 4 bases at V and 0 bases at J, with 14 bases between the two ends. CDR3 size: 16 residues. CDR1 is ENHRY and CDR2 is SYGVKD in the germline V gene.

This rearrangement joins TRBV20-1 to TRBJ1-1; 7 bases line up with TRBD1. The CDR3 sequence is 14 residues long. The V gene end was trimmed by 4 bases and the J gene end by 6 bases; junction bases not matched to a gene: 11. The germline V gene encodes CDR1 DFQATT and CDR2 SNEGSKA (reference sequence). The CDR3 sequence: CSATKPQGVAEAFF. In DNA, the CDR3 is TGCAGTGCTACCAAACCCCAGGGGGTCGCTGAAGCTTTCTTT.

This clonotype has only a few counts. This rearrangement joins TRBV10-3 to TRBJ1-1; 8 bases line up with TRBD1. Trimming removed 3 bases from V and 1 base from J; junction bases left unmatched: 7. The CDR3 loop spans 16 amino acids. The germline V gene encodes CDR1 ENHRY and CDR2 SYGVKD. Written as DNA, the CDR3 is TGTGCCATCAGTGAAGCTGGACAGGGAACGAACACTGAAGCTTTCTTT. Translated: CAISEAGQGTNTEAFF.

The rearrangement uses TRBV20-1 and TRBJ2-5; 10 nucleotides align to TRBD2. Germline V CDR1 and CDR2: DFQATT, SNEGSKA (reference sequence). This CDR3 has 17 amino acids. Losses at the gene ends were 3 bases for V and 3 bases for J; bases not matched to a gene: 13. The CDR3 loop is CSASEALAGLKEETQYF. Written as DNA, the CDR3 is TGCAGTGCTAGTGAGGCACTAGCGGGGTTGAAGGAAGAGACCCAGTACTTC.

This sequence joins TRBV4-1 and TRBJ2-5, with TRBD2 identical over 10 bases. With the DNA end fitting TRBJ2-1 better, the J assignment may be wrong. The V gene's germline CDR1 is MGHRA and CDR2 YSYEKL. This CDR3 is 18 amino acids long. The DNA for the CDR3 is TGCGCCAGCAGCCAAGGGAGGGCTAGCGGGGGCGGGCAAGAGACCCAGTTCTTC. This sequence encodes CASSQGRASGGGQETQFF.

J is TRBJ2-2 and V is TRBV27; tentatively, D is TRBD1 (6 bases). This CDR3 has 16 residues. V was pared by 4 bases and J by 1 base, with 13 bases between. The germline V gene has CDR1 MNHEY and CDR2 SMNVEV (reference sequence). The DNA for the CDR3 is TGTGCCAGCAGTTCGAGAACGGGACAGAACACCGGGGAGCTGTTTTTT. Protein sequence: CASSSRTGQNTGELFF.

This clonotype was seen a few times. The gene calls are TRBV29-1 and TRBJ2-3, with D unclear. V was pared by 4 bases and J by 2 bases, with 13 bases between. CDR1 and CDR2 from the germline V gene are SQVTM and ANQGSEA. The CDR3 consists of 14 residues. The CDR3 spells CSVAYVKTTDTQYF. For the CDR3, the DNA is TGCAGCGTTGCGTATGTAAAGACCACAGATACGCAGTATTTT.

In this sample, this clonotype turned up a few times. The V gene is TRBV6-2 or TRBV6-3, the J gene TRBJ2-3; the D is unclear. Germline CDR1 reads MNHEY; CDR2 reads SVGEGT. This CDR3 comprises 12 residues. V shed 6 bases and J shed 7 bases, with 11 bases lying between them. CDR3 coding DNA: TGTGCCAGCAGCAAGACATCCCATACGCAGTATTTT. It encodes CASSKTSHTQYF.

V and J are TRBV4-3 and TRBJ2-1; a possible D gene is TRBD1 (6 bases). CDR3 length: 18 residues. Germline V lookup: CDR1 LGHNA, CDR2 YSLEER. The ends were cut back, 0 bases at V and 8 bases at J, with 23 bases in the middle. CDR3 nucleotide sequence: TGCGCCAGCAGCCAAGATGGGCTCGGACAGTTAAGGTACGATGAGCAGTTCTTC. As protein: CASSQDGLGQLRYDEQFF.

This chain links TRBV15 with TRBJ2-3; 9 bases agree with TRBD2. This CDR3 comprises 19 residues. After removal of 0 bases from V and 0 bases from J, the junction contained 10 bases not matched to a gene. Per germline, CDR1 LNHNV and CDR2 YYDKDF (reference sequence). The CDR3 reads CATSRDGLAGPLSTDTQYF. Here the CDR3 DNA reads TGTGCCACCAGCAGAGATGGGCTAGCGGGGCCCTTAAGCACAGATACGCAGTATTTT.

About this clonotype: Relative to the germline gene, one junction end is altered; a read error may explain this. The rearrangement joins TRBV27 to TRBJ1-2; TRBD1 matches at 8 bases. The CDR3 consists of 13 residues. Germline V gene sequence: CDR1 MNHEY, CDR2 SMNVEV (reference sequence). The DNA for the CDR3 is TGTGTCAGCAGGGGACAGGCGGGGGGCGGCTACACCTTC. Translated, it gives CVSRGQAGGGYTF.

At least ten counts were recorded for this clonotype. The chain carries TRBV29-1 and TRBJ2-7; no clear D gene. The V end was cut by 4 bases, the J end by 1 base, with 8 bases between. The CDR3 contains 12 residues. The germline CDR1 and CDR2 sequences are SQVTM and ANQGSEA. CDR3 region: CSVALASYEQYF. CDR3 coding DNA: TGCAGCGTTGCTTTAGCTTCCTACGAGCAGTACTTC.